This TCR beta chain came from a study of blood T cell repertoires in COVID-19. Study background: The United States, Italy and Spain were the sources of the acute and convalescent COVID-19 samples. The analysed material was cDNA or gDNA that came from T cells, B-cell-depleted T cells, or PBMCs.

V shed 4 bases and J 4 bases; nucleotides not matched to a gene: 10. Germline V lookup: CDR1 ENHRY, CDR2 SYGVKD. The CDR3 runs to 16 residues. The table came from immunoSEQ multiplex PCR; TCRdb's copy has only in-frame clones and leaves some out. The sample holds 300,000 to 400,000 clones; roughly 90% are singletons and the top ten take around 2.5%. This clone was seen once. The TCR comes from a man aged 60-69 years who had recovered from COVID-19. The gene calls are TRBV10-3 and TRBJ1-1, with 9 bases lining up with TRBD1. Material for sequencing was PBMCs or T cells enriched from blood (not recorded which). The CDR3 DNA reads TGTGCCATCAGTGGGGGGGACAGGGCCTTAGCCACTGAAGCTTTCTTT. Translating gives CAISGGDRALATEAFF.